Listed here is a single T cell receptor (beta chain). This entry belongs to a study of shared clonotypes between healthy human individuals. Clones were sequenced by immunoSEQ multiplex PCR, and TCRdb holds only the in-frame ones, with some missing. The sample carries about 530,000 clones, approximately 95% recorded once. Sequencing was done on a sample of naive CD4+ T cells sorted from blood. Specified subset: CD45RA+ positively selected. The TCR was taken from a woman in her 30s in good health.

The chain's CDR3 is CASMLGGGPYEQYF. The CDR3 DNA sequence: TGTGCCAGCATGTTAGGCGGGGGACCATACGAGCAGTACTTC. The chain links TRBV28 to TRBJ2-7, with 7 bases lining up with TRBD2. Germline loops: CDR1 MDHEN, CDR2 SYDVKM. This CDR3 has 14 residues. J gave up 4 bases and V 7 bases, and 10 bases lay outside the gene matches.